Listed here are 25 T cell receptor beta chains from one sample, sequenced in a study of OX40 agonist ivuxolimab in advanced cancers. Using immunoSEQ multiplex PCR, the repertoire was profiled, and TCRdb retains in-frame clones only, with some absent. This sample has 90,000 or so clones; 80% to 95% occur once, and the top ten carry roughly 1.1%. The source was CD4+ or CD8+ T cells sorted from blood, collected in a trial of the OX40 agonist ivuxolimab. These receptors came from an adult with an advanced solid tumor such as melanoma, head and neck, liver or kidney cancer.

The CDR3 DNA is TGCGCCAGCAGCCAGGGTCCCGCCGAGACCCAGTACTTC. It codes for CASSQGPAETQYF. The gene calls are TRBV4-1 and TRBJ2-5, with D unresolved. CDR1 MGHRA and CDR2 YSYEKL come from the germline V gene. The V and J ends lost 3 bases and 5 bases respectively, with 10 bases between them. This CDR3 spans 13 amino acids.

The J gene is TRBJ2-6, the V gene TRBV5-8; D is possibly TRBD1 (6 bases). With 1 base removed from V and 1 base from J, the gap between germline ends came to 18 bases. The CDR3 sequence is 19 residues long. Germline lookup yields CDR1 SGHTS and CDR2 YDEGEE. For the CDR3, the DNA is TGTGCCAGCAGCTTGCGGTCGGGACATTTGGTATCTGGGGCCAACGTCCTGACTTTC. This sequence encodes CASSLRSGHLVSGANVLTF.

This clone was found once. J is TRBJ1-1 and V is TRBV28, with unresolved D. Germline V gene sequence: CDR1 MDHEN, CDR2 SYDVKM. Deletions cut 5 bases from V and 4 bases from J, with 17 bases between. CDR3 length: 15 residues. The CDR3 here is CASSGPGSVSTEAFF. The CDR3 bases are TGTGCCAGCAGTGGCCCTGGGTCCGTGAGCACTGAAGCTTTCTTT.

The V gene is TRBV18, the J gene TRBJ2-3, with TRBD2 as a possible D gene (6 bases). Germline CDR1 reads KGHSH; CDR2 reads LQKENI. Trimming removed 4 bases from V and 0 bases from J, with 11 bases in between. The CDR3 totals 15 residues. The CDR3 DNA follows: TGTGCCAGCTCACGGCAGGGAGGTAGCACAGATACGCAGTATTTT. Its protein is CASSRQGGSTDTQYF.

V gene TRBV4-1 combines with J gene TRBJ2-3; D uncertain. Per the germline V gene, CDR1 is MGHRA and CDR2 is YSYEKL. The V end was cut by 0 bases, the J end by 4 bases, with 11 bases between. The CDR3 totals 15 residues. DNA for the CDR3: TGCGCCAGCAGCCAAGAGAACACCCGGGCAGATACGCAGTATTTT. It yields the protein CASSQENTRADTQYF.

This clone has only a few counts. V and J are TRBV27 and TRBJ2-1; D may be TRBD1 or TRBD2 (6 bases each). Trimming shortened V by 4 bases and J by 7 bases, and 14 bases separated the two germline ends. Germline V lookup: CDR1 MNHEY, CDR2 SMNVEV (reference sequence). This CDR3 spans 14 amino acids. This CDR3 is CASSSWGAENEQFF. The DNA of the CDR3 is TGTGCCAGCAGTTCATGGGGGGCTGAGAATGAGCAGTTCTTC.

The rearrangement links TRBV5-1 to TRBJ1-5, with TRBD1 matching 9 bases. Trimming cost V 3 bases and J 5 bases; bases outside gene matches: 3. Germline V gene lookup returns CDR1 SGHRS and CDR2 YFSETQ. There are 14 residues in the CDR3. As DNA, the CDR3 is TGCGCCAGCAGCTGGGGACAGGGCGATCAGCCCCAGCATTTT. Its protein product is CASSWGQGDQPQHF.

V usage is TRBV9 and J usage is TRBJ2-3; 11 bases align to TRBD2. Germline CDR1 reads SGDLS; CDR2 reads YYNGEE. The ends lost 4 bases at V and 3 bases at J; junction bases unmatched: 16. This CDR3 is built from 19 residues. CDR3 sequence (DNA): TGTGCCAGCAGCCCGACCGGGACTAGCGGACTCTGGGGTACAGATACGCAGTATTTT. The encoded protein is CASSPTGTSGLWGTDTQYF.

The genes are TRBV18 and TRBJ2-5; possibly TRBD2 for D (6 bases). V lost 2 bases and J lost 0, with 10 bases in between. This CDR3 spans 15 amino acids. Looked up from germline, CDR1 is KGHSH and CDR2 is LQKENI. CDR3 protein: CASSPSWTNQETQYF. The CDR3 region has the DNA TGTGCCAGCTCACCATCCTGGACTAACCAAGAGACCCAGTACTTC.

V usage is TRBV2 and J usage is TRBJ1-4; D gene uncertain. With 3 bases removed from V and 8 bases from J, the gap between germline ends came to 13 bases. CDR1 and CDR2 (germline): SNHLY, FYNNEI. This CDR3 contains 14 residues. In DNA form, the CDR3 reads TGTGCCAGCAGTGATGGTCCCCAGTCGGAAAAACTGTTTTTT. As protein: CASSDGPQSEKLFF.

This sequence joins TRBV6-1 and TRBJ2-3, with 13 bases fitting TRBD2. CDR1 and CDR2 from the germline V gene are MNHNS and SASEGT. The CDR3 covers 16 residues. After removal of 2 bases from V and 3 bases from J, the junction contained 2 bases not matched to a gene. The CDR3 here is CASSESTSGRTDTQYF. As DNA, the CDR3 is TGTGCCAGCAGTGAATCGACTAGCGGGAGGACAGATACGCAGTATTTT.

The rearrangement uses TRBV18 and TRBJ1-3; TRBD1 might be the D (5 bases). V was shortened by 0 bases and J by 7 bases, with 7 bases between the two germline ends. CDR3 length equals 13 residues. CDR1 and CDR2 (germline): KGHSH, LQKENI. The CDR3 DNA sequence: TGTGCCAGCTCACCACCGGCAGGGAACACCATATATTTT. It yields the protein CASSPPAGNTIYF.

The chain joins TRBV6-1 to TRBJ2-1, with D uncertain. The CDR3 has 15 amino acids. The V and J ends lost 6 bases and 0 bases respectively, with 12 bases between them. Germline V CDR1 and CDR2: MNHNS, SASEGT. The DNA of the CDR3 is TGTGCCAGCAGGCGTCTTACAAGCTCCTACAATGAGCAGTTCTTC. Translating gives CASRRLTSSYNEQFF.

The J gene is TRBJ2-2, the V gene TRBV30, with TRBD1 matching over 9 bases. J gave up 6 bases and V 5 bases, and 1 base lay outside the gene matches. The CDR3 loop spans 12 amino acids. Germline CDR1 reads GTSNPN; CDR2 reads SVGIG (reference sequence). The chain's CDR3 is CAWGTGPGELFF. CDR3 nucleotide sequence: TGTGCCTGGGGGACAGGGCCCGGGGAGCTGTTTTTT.

The chain combines TRBV7-2 with TRBJ2-1; D gene unclear. Germline V gene data show CDR1 as SGHTA and CDR2 as FQGNSA. Trimming cost V 1 base and J 10 bases, with 8 bases left between them. This CDR3 spans 12 amino acids. The CDR3 DNA reads as TGTGCCAGCAGCTTAGGAGCTGGGGAGCAGTTCTTC. Translating it yields CASSLGAGEQFF.

The gene calls are TRBV11-2 and TRBJ2-7; 8 bases are a match to TRBD1. The V gene end was trimmed by 2 bases and the J gene end by 0 bases; junction bases not matched to a gene: 3. From germline, CDR1 is SGHAT and CDR2 FQNNGV. This CDR3 has 15 residues. The CDR3 reads CASSLKTGVSYEQYF. CDR3 DNA sequence: TGTGCCAGCAGCTTAAAGACAGGGGTCTCCTACGAGCAGTACTTC. The whole variable domain, remainder taken from reference TRBV11-2 and TRBJ2-7, is EAGVAQSPRYKIIEKRQSVAFWCNPISGHATLYWYQQILGQGPKLLIQFQNNGVVDDSQLPKDRFSAERLKGVDSTLKIQPAKLEDSAVYLCASSLKTGVSYEQYFGPGTRLTVT.

The J gene is TRBJ2-2, the V gene TRBV9; the D gene could be TRBD1 or TRBD2 (6 bases each). Germline V lookup: CDR1 SGDLS, CDR2 YYNGEE. Trimming pared 1 base from V and 7 bases from J, leaving 20 bases between. The CDR3 runs 17 residues. CDR3 loop: CASSVQSNRGTGGELFF. DNA of the CDR3: TGTGCCAGCAGCGTACAATCGAATAGGGGGACTGGCGGGGAGCTGTTTTTT.

This clone is a singleton in its sample. The CDR3 reads CATGTAPTDTQYF. CDR3 bases: TGTGCCACTGGGACAGCTCCCACAGATACGCAGTATTTT. This chain connects TRBV19 to TRBJ2-3; 7 nucleotides agree with TRBD1. The CDR3 has 13 amino acids. Trimming at V came to 10 bases and at J to 2 bases, leaving 6 bases not matched to a gene. In germline, CDR1 is LNHDA, CDR2 SQIVND (reference sequence).

The chain uses TRBV6-5 and TRBJ2-1; 11 nucleotides match TRBD2. Unmatched junction bases numbered 12, after V lost 6 bases and J lost 11 bases. CDR1 and CDR2 (germline): MNHEY, SVGAGI. The CDR3 is 15 residues long. The CDR3 region has the DNA TGTGCCAGCAGGTCAATGACTAGCGGGAAATCTCAGCAGTTCTTC. Its protein product is CASRSMTSGKSQQFF.

This sequence joins TRBV18 and TRBJ1-1; a possible D gene is TRBD1 (6 bases). Germline lookup yields CDR1 KGHSH and CDR2 LQKENI. Trimming took 0 bases from V and 1 from J, leaving 12 bases between them. This CDR3 is built from 16 residues. As DNA, the CDR3 is TGTGCCAGCTCACCACCGATGGGGGGCCCGAACACTGAAGCTTTCTTT. Its protein product is CASSPPMGGPNTEAFF.

This chain links TRBV5-1 with TRBJ1-5; 8 nucleotides match TRBD1. Germline CDR1 reads SGHRS; CDR2 reads YFSETQ. CDR3 length: 16 amino acids. After removal of 4 bases from V and 5 bases from J, the junction contained 11 bases not matched to a gene. CDR3 sequence (DNA): TGCGCCAGCAGCCAGCCGGGACAGGTGGTAGATCAGCCCCAGCATTTT. This gives the protein CASSQPGQVVDQPQHF.

This clone was detected only once. The chain joins TRBV19 to TRBJ1-2; 11 bases line up with TRBD1. The CDR3 sequence is 16 residues long. The trim removed 3 bases at V and 6 bases at J, leaving 9 bases unmatched. CDR1 LNHDA and CDR2 SQIVND come from the germline V gene (reference sequence). CDR3 sequence (DNA): TGTGCCAGTAGTATGATGGGACAGGGGGGCATGGATGGCTACACCTTC. This encodes CASSMMGQGGMDGYTF.

The genes are TRBV18 and TRBJ2-7; TRBD1 matches at 9 bases. There are 14 residues in the CDR3. Germline V lookup: CDR1 KGHSH, CDR2 LQKENI. The V gene end was trimmed by 3 bases and the J gene end by 4 bases; junction bases not matched to a gene: 4. The CDR3, as DNA: TGTGCCAGCTCACCGGGACAGGGCCGATACGAGCAGTACTTC. Its translation: CASSPGQGRYEQYF. Using reference TRBV18 and TRBJ2-7 for the parts outside the CDR3, the full variable domain is NAGVMQNPRHLVRRRGQEARLRCSPMKGHSHVYWYRQLPEEGLKFMVYLQKENIIDESGMPKERFSAEFPKEGPSILRIQQVVRGDSAAYFCASSPGQGRYEQYFGPGTRLTVT.

The V and J genes are TRBV15 and TRBJ2-7, with 8 nucleotides matching TRBD1. Germline values: CDR1 LNHNV, CDR2 YYDKDF (reference sequence). This CDR3 is 14 amino acids long. Germline trimming cut 4 bases from V and 6 bases from J; bases unmatched to any gene: 8. The CDR3 region has the DNA TGTGCCACCAGCAATTCCGGGACAGGCGTCGAGCAGTACTTC. It specifies CATSNSGTGVEQYF.

This chain uses TRBV10-3 with TRBJ2-6; D not resolved. The CDR3 length is 15 residues. Per the germline V gene, CDR1 is ENHRY and CDR2 is SYGVKD. The ends were cut back, 4 bases at V and 4 bases at J, with 11 bases in the middle. The CDR3 DNA sequence: TGTGCCATCAGTGGCCCCGAGGCAGGGGCCAACGTCCTGACTTTC. This encodes CAISGPEAGANVLTF.